Shown below are 10 T cell receptor beta chains from a single sample sequenced in a study of read filtering for tumor transcriptome and immune sequencing. Molecular barcoded adaptors covering alpha/delta and beta/gamma chains were used on about 0.4 ug RNA. TCRdb called the reads again in MiXCR, with one record for every CDR3 protein. The sample contains about 38,000 distinct CDR3 sequences, approximately 15% of which appear only once. The specimen was a population of CD138-negative cells sorted from bone marrow. The origin of the receptors is a donor at least 40 years old with multiple myeloma.

With regard to this clonotype: A single base separates this from a much larger clone, so it may be a read error. The chain uses TRBV5-1 and TRBJ2-1; D remains ambiguous. Germline CDR1 reads SGHRS; CDR2 reads YFSETQ. The CDR3 contains 15 residues. Written as DNA, the CDR3 is TGCGCCAGCAGCTTGCATACCGGCTCCCACAATGAGCAGTTCTTC. The encoded protein is CASSLHTGSHNEQFF.

This clonotype has just one count. The CDR3 DNA sequence: TGTGCCAGCGTTCGGAGTGGAACTATGAACACTGAAGCTTTCTTT. This gives the protein CASVRSGTMNTEAFF. The V call is TRBV28, the J call TRBJ1-1; D not certain. Germline values: CDR1 MDHEN, CDR2 SYDVKM. This CDR3 has 15 residues. Trimming removed 8 bases from V and 0 bases from J, with 16 bases in between.

This clonotype was picked up many times. The V and J genes are TRBV18 and TRBJ2-5; D not certain. The germline CDR1 and CDR2 sequences are KGHSH and LQKENI. This CDR3 has 12 residues. The V gene lost 3 bases and the J gene lost 2 bases, with 4 bases spanning the gap. CDR3 in amino acids: CASSPYQETQYF. The DNA of the CDR3 is TGTGCCAGCTCACCCTATCAAGAGACCCAGTACTTC.

This clonotype was found many times. V is TRBV2 and J is TRBJ2-1; D not resolved. V dropped 3 bases and J dropped 10 bases, with 13 bases sitting between them. Germline V gene lookup returns CDR1 SNHLY and CDR2 FYNNEI. The CDR3 has 13 amino acids. The chain's CDR3 is CASSEVYSREQFF. In DNA, the CDR3 is TGTGCCAGCAGTGAGGTATATAGCCGCGAGCAGTTCTTC.

This clonotype was picked up many times. This sequence joins TRBV20-1 and TRBJ2-2; D unresolved. CDR3 length: 12 residues. Trimming pared 3 bases from V and 2 bases from J, leaving 4 bases between. Germline lookup yields CDR1 DFQATT and CDR2 SNEGSKA (reference sequence). The CDR3 bases are TGCAGTGCTAGGGTTAACACCGGGGAGCTGTTTTTT. The encoded protein is CSARVNTGELFF.

The chain recombines TRBV18 with TRBJ1-1; 7 positions agree with TRBD1. Trimming removed 4 bases from V and 1 base from J; junction bases left unmatched: 0. This CDR3 is built from 13 residues. The germline V gene has CDR1 KGHSH and CDR2 LQKENI. The CDR3 protein is CASSRDRNTEAFF. CDR3 coding DNA: TGTGCCAGCTCACGGGACAGGAACACTGAAGCTTTCTTT. Using reference TRBV18 and TRBJ1-1 for the parts outside the CDR3, the full variable domain is NAGVMQNPRHLVRRRGQEARLRCSPMKGHSHVYWYRQLPEEGLKFMVYLQKENIIDESGMPKERFSAEFPKEGPSILRIQQVVRGDSAAYFCASSRDRNTEAFFGQGTRLTVV.

The gene calls are TRBV2 and TRBJ2-3; D unclear. Germline lookup yields CDR1 SNHLY and CDR2 FYNNEI. V was cut by 5 bases and J by 6 bases, with 18 bases left in between. The CDR3 sequence is 15 residues long. CDR3 loop: CASSLYIFPGDTQYF. DNA of the CDR3: TGTGCCAGCAGTTTATACATTTTCCCCGGTGATACGCAGTATTTT.

This clonotype was seen at least ten times. Its ends do not fully match the called genes, so a read error is possible. The gene calls are TRBV7-9 and TRBJ2-7, with 12 bases identical to TRBD2. The CDR3 runs to 14 residues. The V gene's germline CDR1 is SEHNR and CDR2 FQNEAQ (reference sequence). The chain's CDR3 is CASSLAGGPYEQYF. For the CDR3, the DNA is TGTGCCAGCAGCCTAGCGGGAGGGCCCTACGAGCAGTACTTC.

In its sample, this clonotype was seen many times. The CDR3 region has the DNA TGTGCCAGCAGTTTTGGGACAATTAGCAATCAGCCCCAGCATTTT. It is translated as CASSFGTISNQPQHF. J is TRBJ1-5 and V is TRBV6-2 or TRBV6-3; a possible D gene is TRBD1 (6 bases). From germline, CDR1 is MNHEY and CDR2 SVGEGT. Trimming cost V 4 bases and J 0 bases, with 10 bases left between them. This CDR3 spans 15 amino acids.

This clonotype was seen only a few times. V usage is TRBV18 and J usage is TRBJ1-1; D perhaps matches TRBD1 (5 bases). V was trimmed by 3 bases and J by 1 base, leaving 6 bases between them. Germline lookup yields CDR1 KGHSH and CDR2 LQKENI. The CDR3 has 13 amino acids. The CDR3 reads CASSPGANTEAFF. In DNA form, the CDR3 reads TGTGCCAGCTCACCCGGGGCGAACACTGAAGCTTTCTTT.